This TCR beta chain was captured in a study of T cells after yellow fever vaccination. The overall study: SMART-Seq v4 Ultra Low Input handled preparation of low-cell-number fractions. Whole-study results and caveats: Across the CD4 and CD8 compartments, a small share of clonotypes was present in both. Post-booster repertoires again held most primary-vaccination clones (roughly 95% CD4, over 80% CD8).

Template switching by 5'RACE produced TCR cDNA, adding a universal primer site and UMIs. TCRdb re-called the 5' RACE reads through MiXCR, storing one row per CDR3 protein. Among around 88,000 distinct CDR3 sequences listed, roughly 15% were seen once. Only a few counts were recorded for this clonotype. V was clipped by 2 bases and J by 5 bases, with 10 bases between them. Germline CDR1 is DFQATT and CDR2 is SNEGSKA (reference sequence). This CDR3 has 13 amino acids. Sequenced here: CD8+ T cells not binding an NS4B(214-222) dextramer, sorted from PBMCs, sampled approximately 20 days after the first yellow fever vaccination. The chain joins TRBV20-1 to TRBJ1-5; the D is unclear. This sequence was found in a young man who received the YFV17D yellow fever vaccine. The CDR3 sequence: CSARSQVDQPQHF. The CDR3 DNA is TGCAGTGCTAGAAGTCAGGTTGATCAGCCCCAGCATTTT.